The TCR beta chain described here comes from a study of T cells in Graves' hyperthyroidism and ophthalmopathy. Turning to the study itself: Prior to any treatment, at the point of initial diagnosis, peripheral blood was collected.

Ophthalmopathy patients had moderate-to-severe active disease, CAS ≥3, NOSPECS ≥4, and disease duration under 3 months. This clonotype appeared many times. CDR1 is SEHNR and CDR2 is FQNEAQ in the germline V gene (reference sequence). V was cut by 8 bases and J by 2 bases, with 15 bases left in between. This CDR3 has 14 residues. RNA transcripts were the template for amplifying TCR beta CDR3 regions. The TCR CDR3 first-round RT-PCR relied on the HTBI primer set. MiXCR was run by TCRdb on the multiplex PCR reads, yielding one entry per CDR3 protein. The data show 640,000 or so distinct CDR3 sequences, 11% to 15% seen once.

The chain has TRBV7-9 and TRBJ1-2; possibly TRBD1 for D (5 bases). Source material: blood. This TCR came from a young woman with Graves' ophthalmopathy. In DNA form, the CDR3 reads TGTGCCAGCGGGCCATCAGACAGAAACTATGGCTACACCTTC. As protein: CASGPSDRNYGYTF.